This T cell receptor (beta chain) was identified during a study of blood T cell repertoires in COVID-19. Study summary: Whether acute or convalescent, the COVID-19 samples came from the United States, Italy and Spain. In each case, the material was cDNA or gDNA derived from T cells, B-cell-depleted T cells, or PBMCs.

TCRdb keeps only in-frame clones here, not all; method: immunoSEQ multiplex PCR. This sample has roughly 130,000 clones, with over 75% found just once. The germline gives CDR1 SEHNR, CDR2 FQNEAQ (reference sequence). The V and J ends lost 1 base and 10 bases respectively, with 8 bases between them. The CDR3 totals 13 residues. This TCR was sampled from a woman in her fifties or sixties with acute or convalescent COVID-19. The sample comprised peripheral blood. V usage is TRBV7-9 and J usage is TRBJ1-6; D gene ambiguous. CDR3 sequence: CASSLDSVSPLHF. In DNA form, the CDR3 reads TGTGCCAGCAGCTTAGACTCTGTCTCACCCCTCCACTTT.